This passage covers 8 T cell receptor beta chains from one sample sequenced in a study of human T cells and chemical hapten exposure. Time point in this sample: pre-sensitization, week 0. Described treatment: therapeutic diphenylcyclopropenone sensitization with weekly scalp DPC. TCRdb ran MiXCR on the RACE reads and lists one entry per CDR3 protein. The sample yields around 200,000 distinct CDR3 sequences, 25% to 35% seen once. This specimen consisted of whole blood, obtained in connection with sensitization to the hapten diphenylcyclopropenone (DPC). The receptors were gathered from a woman in her twenties or thirties with alopecia areata. Some clones in this sample may be carry-over from other donors' samples.

The V and J genes are TRBV28 and TRBJ1-4, with 7 bases matching TRBD1. The CDR3 totals 16 residues. Germline V gene data show CDR1 as MDHEN and CDR2 as SYDVKM. V shed 3 bases and J 8 bases; nucleotides not matched to a gene: 12. The CDR3 nucleotides are TGTGCCAGCAGTTTGGGACAGACAACCCGTGGCGAAAAACTGTTTTTT. Residues: CASSLGQTTRGEKLFF.

The CDR3, as DNA: TGTGCCAGCAGTAGACCCCCCTACCCGAGTTGGGAGGAGCAGTTCTTC. Translation gives CASSRPPYPSWEEQFF. The gene calls are TRBV12-3 or TRBV12-4 and TRBJ2-1; possibly TRBD2 for D (5 bases). The CDR3 sequence is 16 residues long. The germline V and J ends were trimmed by 5 bases and 10 bases, with 24 bases remaining between them.

The V and J genes are TRBV28 and TRBJ1-4; TRBD1 matches at 8 bases. The CDR3 totals 15 residues. V shed 3 bases and J 8 bases; nucleotides not matched to a gene: 8. Germline V gives CDR1 MDHEN, CDR2 SYDVKM. The CDR3 loop reads CASSLSGGRGEKLFF. The CDR3 DNA reads TGTGCCAGCAGTTTGTCAGGGGGCAGAGGAGAAAAACTGTTTTTT.

The V gene is TRBV28, the J gene TRBJ1-5; D is unresolved. The length of the CDR3 is 13 residues. Trimming left V 5 bases short and J 4 bases short, with 9 bases between. CDR1 and CDR2 from the germline V gene are MDHEN and SYDVKM. As DNA, the CDR3 is TGTGCCAGCAGTCCCCCTCCTAATCAGCCCCAGCATTTT. Translating gives CASSPPPNQPQHF.

The V and J genes are TRBV27 and TRBJ2-7, with 8 bases lining up with TRBD1. Germline-derived CDR1 and CDR2 are MNHEY and SMNVEV (reference sequence). Trimming took 4 bases from V and 4 from J; bases not matched to a gene: 12. This CDR3 comprises 16 residues. The CDR3 DNA sequence: TGTGCCAGCAGTTCCCCCATATGGGGACAGGCGTACGAGCAGTACTTC. Protein sequence: CASSSPIWGQAYEQYF.

This clonotype was observed a handful of times. The chain links TRBV7-9 to TRBJ2-1; D may be TRBD1 or TRBD2 (5 bases each). The CDR3 is 13 amino acids. The V and J ends lost 5 bases and 15 bases respectively, with 20 bases between them. Germline CDR1 SEHNR, CDR2 FQNEAQ (reference sequence). CDR3 in DNA: TGTGCCAGCAGCACGTGGGACCTGGAGTTGCCGTTCTTC. Amino acid sequence: CASSTWDLELPFF. Combining the CDR3 with reference TRBV7-9 and TRBJ2-1 gives the whole variable domain DTGVSQNPRHKITKRGQNVTFRCDPISEHNRLYWYRQTLGQGPEFLTYFQNEAQLEKSRLLSDRFSAERPKGSFSTLEIQRTEQGDSAMYLCASSTWDLELPFFGPGTRLTVL.

This clonotype was recorded a few times. The rearrangement joins TRBV5-1 to TRBJ2-1; D might be TRBD1 or TRBD2, each matching 5 bases. Germline V gene sequence: CDR1 SGHRS, CDR2 YFSETQ. Trimming took off 5 bases at V and 6 bases at J, with 21 bases between the two ends. This CDR3 is built from 16 residues. The chain's CDR3 is CASRPGTPIGLNEQFF. The CDR3 DNA reads TGCGCCAGCAGGCCCGGGACCCCAATCGGCCTCAATGAGCAGTTCTTC.

This clonotype has only a few counts. The V and J genes are TRBV6-1 and TRBJ1-5; D call uncertain. CDR1 is MNHNS and CDR2 is SASEGT in the germline V gene. The CDR3 contains 17 residues. V lost 2 bases to trimming and J lost 0 bases, with 14 bases between them. CDR3 protein: CASSENPGLASNQPQHF. The CDR3 DNA reads TGTGCCAGCAGTGAAAATCCGGGGTTGGCTAGCAATCAGCCCCAGCATTTT.